Each of the 17 T cell receptor beta chains below was sequenced from the same sample in a study of technical replicates of blood from a few donors. Profiled with immunoSEQ multiplex PCR; TCRdb holds only in-frame clones, not every one. The sample yields under 65,000 clones, 92% seen once. Sequencing input: PBMCs. Every receptor here comes from a human donor in good health. Some clones in this sample may be carry-over from other donors' samples.

The chain recombines TRBV2 with TRBJ2-2; 7 bases agree with TRBD1. Germline V lookup: CDR1 SNHLY, CDR2 FYNNEI. Unmatched junction bases numbered 6, after V lost 2 bases and J lost 9 bases. The CDR3 runs to 14 residues. The CDR3 DNA is TGTGCCAGCAGTGAACTTACGACAGGGAGGGAGCTGTTTTTT. It specifies CASSELTTGRELFF.

The chain links TRBV5-1 to TRBJ2-5, with D hard to call. The CDR3 runs to 12 residues. From germline, CDR1 is SGHRS and CDR2 YFSETQ. Trimming pared 2 bases from V and 0 bases from J, leaving 2 bases between. CDR3 coding DNA: TGCGCCAGCAGCTTCTACCAAGAGACCCAGTACTTC. Translating it yields CASSFYQETQYF.

This sequence joins TRBV4-3 and TRBJ2-3; perhaps TRBD2 as D (6 bases). This CDR3 is built from 14 residues. V was shortened by 4 bases and J by 1 base, with 9 bases between the two germline ends. Germline values: CDR1 LGHNA, CDR2 YSLEER. The CDR3 spells CASSRGGGTDTQYF. The CDR3 nucleotides are TGCGCCAGCAGCCGAGGAGGGGGCACAGATACGCAGTATTTT.

The chain combines TRBV11-3 with TRBJ2-2; 8 nucleotides line up with TRBD1. Germline V gives CDR1 SGHNT, CDR2 YENEEA. Unmatched junction bases numbered 11, after V lost 4 bases and J lost 1 base. This CDR3 contains 18 residues. The CDR3 sequence is CASSYTLLGQENTGELFF. For the CDR3, the DNA is TGTGCCAGCAGCTATACGCTACTGGGACAGGAGAACACCGGGGAGCTGTTTTTT.

This chain connects TRBV25-1 to TRBJ2-2; 7 nucleotides match TRBD1. V trimming: 7 bases; J trimming: 0 bases; junction bases outside the gene matches: 5. The CDR3 loop spans 15 amino acids. In germline, CDR1 is MGHDK, CDR2 SYGVNS. The CDR3 DNA follows: TGTGCCAGCACCCGGGACAGCTCGAACACCGGGGAGCTGTTTTTT. Translation: CASTRDSSNTGELFF.

The chain joins TRBV2 to TRBJ1-2; D remains ambiguous. V was trimmed by 7 bases and J by 4 bases, leaving 16 bases between them. Germline values: CDR1 SNHLY, CDR2 FYNNEI. The CDR3 length is 14 residues. The CDR3 DNA reads as TGTGCCAGCACCACCGACACGCTTGGCTATGGCTACACCTTC. It yields the protein CASTTDTLGYGYTF.

V usage is TRBV14 and J usage is TRBJ1-6; maybe TRBD1 (5 bases). The CDR3 length is 13 residues. In germline, CDR1 is SGHDN, CDR2 FVKESK. V gave up 4 bases and J gave up 9 bases, with 10 bases separating them. The CDR3 DNA reads TGTGCCAGCAGCCTGACCAGGGTTTCACCCCTCCACTTT. It translates to CASSLTRVSPLHF. Using reference TRBV14 and TRBJ1-6 for the parts outside the CDR3, the full variable domain is EAGVTQFPSHSVIEKGQTVTLRCDPISGHDNLYWYRRVMGKEIKFLLHFVKESKQDESGMPNNRFLAERTGGTYSTLKVQPAELEDSGVYFCASSLTRVSPLHFGNGTRLTVT.

The chain combines TRBV30 with TRBJ1-1; possibly TRBD1 for D (5 bases). Trimming stripped 2 bases from V and 0 bases from J, with 10 bases between. The CDR3 runs to 14 residues. The germline V gene has CDR1 GTSNPN and CDR2 SVGIG (reference sequence). CDR3 sequence: CAWSPGLMNTEAFF. The DNA for the CDR3 is TGTGCCTGGAGTCCGGGACTCATGAACACTGAAGCTTTCTTT.

The chain has TRBV6-5 and TRBJ2-7; D may be TRBD2 (6 bases). The CDR3 spans 13 residues. CDR1 is MNHEY and CDR2 is SVGAGI in the germline V gene. The ends were cut back, 8 bases at V and 3 bases at J, with 14 bases in the middle. DNA for the CDR3: TGTGCCAGCGGGCCCAACGGGGGCTACGAGCAGTACTTC. Translating gives CASGPNGGYEQYF.

The chain combines TRBV25-1 with TRBJ2-2; 7 nucleotides line up with TRBD2. The germline CDR1 and CDR2 sequences are MGHDK and SYGVNS. The CDR3 contains 15 residues. The junction had 6 bases not matched to a gene; V was cut back by 7 bases and J by 1 base. The CDR3 reads CASTPSSGNTGELFF. CDR3 DNA: TGTGCCAGCACTCCTTCTAGCGGGAACACCGGGGAGCTGTTTTTT.

CDR3 residues: CASSLSGEVQYF. CDR3 bases: TGTGCCAGCAGCTTATCTGGTGAGGTGCAGTACTTC. V usage is TRBV7-8 and J usage is TRBJ2-7; no definite D call. The CDR3 consists of 12 residues. The germline V and J ends were trimmed by 2 bases and 9 bases, with 11 bases remaining between them. Germline loops: CDR1 SGHVS, CDR2 FQNEAQ.

The V gene is TRBV14, the J gene TRBJ2-7, with TRBD1 as a possible D gene (5 bases). V lost 4 bases and J 4 bases, leaving 8 bases between the germline ends. The CDR3 totals 12 residues. Germline CDR1 and CDR2: SGHDN and FVKESK. CDR3 bases: TGTGCCAGCAGCCTCCAGGGTTACGAGCAGTACTTC. It is translated as CASSLQGYEQYF.

This clone was seen a few times. The chain is built from TRBV13 and TRBJ2-2, with TRBD2 identical over 10 bases. Trimming removed 0 bases from V and 4 bases from J; junction bases left unmatched: 2. The germline V gene has CDR1 PRHDT and CDR2 FYEKMQ (reference sequence). The CDR3 is 16 residues long. The CDR3 here is CASSLGSGGATGELFF. CDR3 DNA: TGTGCCAGCAGCTTAGGCAGCGGGGGGGCCACCGGGGAGCTGTTTTTT. The full variable domain, rest sourced from reference TRBV13 and TRBJ2-2, is AAGVIQSPRHLIKEKRETATLKCYPIPRHDTVYWYQQGPGQDPQFLISFYEKMQSDKGSIPDRFSAQQFSDYHSELNMSSLELGDSALYFCASSLGSGGATGELFFGEGSRLTVL.

V usage is TRBV7-2 and J usage is TRBJ1-5; maybe TRBD1 (5 bases). This CDR3 spans 14 amino acids. V lost 3 bases, J lost 5 bases, and 11 bases lay in between. Per the germline V gene, CDR1 is SGHTA and CDR2 is FQGNSA. The CDR3 bases are TGTGCCAGCAGCTTTACTCAGGGCCATCAGCCCCAGCATTTT. This translates into CASSFTQGHQPQHF.

The genes are TRBV10-2 and TRBJ1-1; D gene unclear. The germline gives CDR1 WSHSY, CDR2 SAAADI. V was trimmed by 3 bases and J by 1 base, leaving 6 bases between them. CDR3 length: 13 amino acids. The CDR3 DNA is TGCGCCAGCAGTGATGCGGAGAACACTGAAGCTTTCTTT. Residues: CASSDAENTEAFF.

This clone was found once. The CDR3 DNA follows: TGTGCCAGCAGCTTAGTTGGGGCTGCGAACACTGAAGCTTTCTTT. This sequence encodes CASSLVGAANTEAFF. This chain joins TRBV11-2 and TRBJ1-1, with TRBD1 as a possible D gene (5 bases). Germline CDR1 is SGHAT and CDR2 is FQNNGV. This CDR3 comprises 15 residues. Between the trimmed V and J ends, which lost 1 base and 1 base, there was a span of 10 bases.

The gene calls are TRBV30 and TRBJ1-2; D unresolved. This CDR3 has 13 amino acids. CDR1 and CDR2 (germline): GTSNPN, SVGIG (reference sequence). V was shortened by 0 bases and J by 6 bases, with 11 bases between the two germline ends. CDR3 bases: TGTGCCTGGAGTGTACAGAACGTGGATGGCTACACCTTC. This encodes CAWSVQNVDGYTF.